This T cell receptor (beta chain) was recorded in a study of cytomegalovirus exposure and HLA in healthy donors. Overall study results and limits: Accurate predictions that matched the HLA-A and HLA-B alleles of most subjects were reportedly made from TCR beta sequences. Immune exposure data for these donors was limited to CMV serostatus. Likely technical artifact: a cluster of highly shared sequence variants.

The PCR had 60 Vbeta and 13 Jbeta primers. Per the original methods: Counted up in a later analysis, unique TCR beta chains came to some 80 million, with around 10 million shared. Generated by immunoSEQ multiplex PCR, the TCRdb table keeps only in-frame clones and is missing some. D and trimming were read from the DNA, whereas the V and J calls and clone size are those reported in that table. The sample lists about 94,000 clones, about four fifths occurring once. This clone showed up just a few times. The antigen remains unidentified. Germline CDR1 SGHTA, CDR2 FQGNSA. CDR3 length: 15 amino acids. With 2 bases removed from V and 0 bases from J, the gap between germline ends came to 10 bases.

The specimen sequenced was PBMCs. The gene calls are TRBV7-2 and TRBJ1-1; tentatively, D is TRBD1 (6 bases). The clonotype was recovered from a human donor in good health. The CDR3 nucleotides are TGTGCCAGCAGCTTAAGCGGACAGATGAACACTGAAGCTTTCTTT. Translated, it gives CASSLSGQMNTEAFF.